A selection of T cell receptor beta chains follows, all from one sample in a study of technical replicates of blood from a few donors. Some clones are missing from TCRdb's copy, which holds only in-frame ones; the method was immunoSEQ multiplex PCR. This table has approximately 81,000 clones, approximately 96% appearing once. Sequencing input: T cells isolated from PBMCs. All receptors come from a human donor in good health. Both conserved end residues are part of each CDR3. A D gene is named only where the DNA matches it firmly. Size is omitted from some rows. Given values are once, few, many or a class for expanded clones.

D	V	size	J	CDR3	DNA
TRBD1	TRBV19	.	TRBJ1-1	CASSVRDRGRHTEAFF	TGTGCCAGTAGCGTACGGGACAGGGGGCGTCACACTGAAGCTTTCTTT
TRBD2	TRBV9	once	TRBJ2-7	CASSVGGSYEQYF	TGTGCCAGCAGCGTCGGCGGGAGCTACGAGCAGTACTTC
.	TRBV21-1	.	TRBJ1-4	CASGGTVCEKLFF	TGTGCCAGCGGGGGGACCGTGTGTGAAAAACTGTTTTTT
.	TRBV29-1	.	TRBJ2-2	CSVAGRNGELFF	TGCAGCGTTGCAGGGAGGAACGGGGAGCTGTTTTTT
.	TRBV19	.	TRBJ1-2	CASSTSIDSNYGYTF	TGTGCCAGTAGTACCTCCATAGACAGTAACTATGGCTACACCTTC
.	TRBV28	.	TRBJ2-1	CASRLRRNEQFF	TGTGCCAGCAGACTACGTCGCAATGAGCAGTTCTTC
TRBD1	TRBV9	.	TRBJ1-2	CASSFGTGYGYTF	TGTGCCAGCAGCTTCGGGACAGGCTATGGCTACACCTTC
TRBD2	TRBV5-1	.	TRBJ2-3	CASSGTSGSVPDTQYF	TGCGCCAGCAGCGGAACTAGCGGGAGCGTCCCAGATACGCAGTATTTT
.	TRBV27	once	TRBJ1-2	CASLPPNSNYGYTF	TGTGCCAGCCTCCCCCCCAACTCTAACTATGGCTACACCTTC
TRBD2	TRBV4-1	.	TRBJ2-1	CASSPFVPGLAGEYEQFF	TGCGCCAGCAGCCCCTTTGTACCGGGACTAGCGGGAGAATATGAGCAGTTCTTC
.	TRBV11-3	.	TRBJ1-1	CASSLGAGRNTEAFF	TGTGCCAGCAGCTTAGGAGCAGGAAGAAACACTGAAGCTTTCTTT
.	TRBV29-1	.	TRBJ2-7	CSVGTAFYEQYF	TGCAGCGTTGGGACAGCCTTCTACGAGCAGTACTTC
TRBD2	TRBV4-3	.	TRBJ2-2	CASSQDPLAGTRGLFF	TGCGCCAGCAGCCAAGATCCCCTAGCGGGGACCCGAGGGCTGTTTTTT
TRBD1	TRBV7-2	.	TRBJ2-7	CASSNPRDSYEQYF	TGTGCCAGCAGCAACCCCCGGGACAGCTACGAGCAGTACTTC
TRBD2	TRBV2	.	TRBJ2-3	CATALGREVDTQYF	TGTGCCACCGCCCTGGGGCGGGAGGTAGATACGCAGTATTTT
.	TRBV11-2	.	TRBJ1-2	CASSYEGVYGYTF	TGTGCCAGCAGCTATGAGGGTGTTTATGGCTACACCTTC
.	TRBV4-1	.	TRBJ1-2	CASSQESGQVLYGYTF	TGCGCCAGCAGCCAAGAGAGTGGTCAGGTCCTCTATGGCTACACCTTC
.	TRBV15	.	TRBJ1-3	CATSRDRTGGIGNTIYF	TGTGCCACCAGCAGAGATAGGACCGGGGGGATTGGAAACACCATATATTTT
TRBD1	TRBV7-9	.	TRBJ1-5	CASSYGQAGKPQHF	TGTGCCAGCAGCTACGGACAGGCTGGGAAGCCCCAGCATTTT
.	TRBV27	once	TRBJ1-3	CASSLGPFGNTIYF	TGTGCCAGCAGTTTAGGGCCGTTTGGAAACACCATATATTTT
TRBD1	TRBV6-5	.	TRBJ2-7	CASSWGQGALEQYF	TGTGCCAGCAGTTGGGGACAGGGGGCCCTCGAGCAGTACTTC
.	TRBV2	.	TRBJ1-5	CASQDSFGNQPQHF	TGTGCCAGCCAGGATTCTTTCGGCAATCAGCCCCAGCATTTT
TRBD1	TRBV30	.	TRBJ1-5	CAWSPDRDQPQHF	TGTGCCTGGAGCCCGGACAGGGACCAGCCCCAGCATTTT
TRBD1	TRBV28	once	TRBJ2-7	CASSLTGGSYEQYF	TGTGCCAGCAGTTTAACAGGGGGTAGCTACGAGCAGTACTTC
.	TRBV25-1	.	TRBJ2-3	CASSDRGRDTQYF	TGTGCCAGCAGTGACCGGGGTCGGGATACGCAGTATTTT
TRBD2	TRBV6-1	once	TRBJ2-5	CASSGTSGTQETQYF	TGTGCCAGCAGCGGGACTAGCGGGACTCAAGAGACCCAGTACTTC
TRBD2	TRBV5-1	.	TRBJ2-5	CASSTERDGKSWQETQYF	TGCGCCAGCAGCACAGAGCGGGATGGTAAATCGTGGCAAGAGACCCAGTACTTC
.	TRBV4-1	.	TRBJ2-5	CASSSSLGVSETQYF	TGCGCCAGCAGCTCGTCTTTAGGGGTTTCGGAGACCCAGTACTTC
TRBD2	TRBV5-1	.	TRBJ2-1	CASSGLAGGPTDEQFF	TGCGCCAGCAGCGGATTAGCGGGAGGGCCAACCGATGAGCAGTTCTTC
.	TRBV27	.	TRBJ2-2	CASSFREGGELFF	TGTGCCAGCAGTTTCCGGGAAGGCGGGGAGCTGTTTTTT
.	TRBV21-1	.	TRBJ2-7	CATLGGRGYGEQYF	TGTGCCACCCTGGGGGGAAGAGGCTACGGAGAGCAGTACTTC
TRBD2	TRBV27	.	TRBJ2-3	CASSFAGGSTDTQYF	TGTGCCAGCAGTTTTGCGGGAGGGAGCACAGATACGCAGTATTTT
TRBD2	TRBV6-1	.	TRBJ2-3	CASTSGRGGTDTQYF	TGTGCCAGCACTAGCGGGAGAGGAGGTACAGATACGCAGTATTTT
TRBD2	TRBV11-3	.	TRBJ2-1	CASGGRAYNEQFF	TGTGCCAGCGGCGGGAGGGCCTACAATGAGCAGTTCTTC
.	TRBV9	.	TRBJ1-1	CASSEPGLQTDTEAFF	TGTGCCAGCAGTGAACCGGGACTCCAGACGGACACTGAAGCTTTCTTT
.	TRBV5-1	.	TRBJ1-1	CASSPDRRGTEAFF	TGCGCCAGCAGCCCCGACAGGAGAGGCACTGAAGCTTTCTTT
TRBD2	TRBV7-2	.	TRBJ2-2	CASSSERERTGELFF	TGTGCCAGCAGCTCCGAGCGGGAACGCACCGGGGAGCTGTTTTTT
.	TRBV18	.	TRBJ2-5	CASSPPGTQETQYF	TGTGCCAGCTCACCGCCGGGGACTCAAGAGACCCAGTACTTC
.	TRBV9	once	TRBJ1-2	CASSVGWETRYGYTF	TGTGCCAGCAGCGTAGGTTGGGAGACGCGCTATGGCTACACCTTC
TRBD1	TRBV9	.	TRBJ2-3	CASSSGQVSTDTQYF	TGTGCCAGCAGCTCCGGACAGGTCAGCACAGATACGCAGTATTTT
.	TRBV18	.	TRBJ2-1	CASSPDRNPLLGEQFF	TGTGCCAGCTCACCCGACAGAAACCCATTACTCGGCGAACAGTTCTTC
TRBD1	TRBV6-5	.	TRBJ2-7	CASSYSSFRGKYEQYF	TGTGCCAGCAGTTACTCGAGTTTCAGGGGGAAGTACGAGCAGTACTTC
.	TRBV30	.	TRBJ1-3	CAWSGGAGGNTIYF	TGTGCCTGGAGTGGAGGCGCAGGGGGAAACACCATATATTTT
.	TRBV29-1	.	TRBJ2-1	CSVEDRVYEQFF	TGCAGCGTTGAAGATCGGGTCTATGAGCAGTTCTTC
.	TRBV30	once	TRBJ1-2	CAWSGQISLRF	TGTGCCTGGAGTGGACAGATCTCCCTACGCTTC